This TCR beta chain emerged from a study of identical twins. Overall study results and limits: Twin pairs had excess sharing that was weaker in beta out-of-frame sequences. Conclusions were based on cross-sectional statistical analysis, without following the same donors. Zero-insertion analyses might be partly confounded by invariant T cells like MAIT and iNKT.

V shed 3 bases and J shed 9 bases, with 10 bases lying between them. Germline lookup yields CDR1 SGHDT and CDR2 YYEEEE. This CDR3 has 12 amino acids. Via MiXCR, TCRdb re-called the 5' RACE reads, giving one row per CDR3 protein. The table has about 330,000 distinct CDR3 sequences, roughly 12% seen once. In this sample, this clonotype turned up a few times. The antigen is unknown. This sample also appeared in a second study, on yellow fever vaccine responses in identical twins.

This chain joins TRBV5-6 and TRBJ2-1, with D perhaps matching TRBD2 (5 bases). Sequenced material: CD8+ T cells sorted from blood. The source is a woman aged 18-35 years in good health. The CDR3 DNA follows: TGTGCCAGCAGCTGGCTAGCTGGTGAGCAGTTCTTC. Encoded protein: CASSWLAGEQFF. The full variable domain, completed using reference TRBV5-6 and TRBJ2-1, is DAGVTQSPTHLIKTRGQQVTLRCSPKSGHDTVSWYQQALGQGPQFIFQYYEEEERQRGNFPDRFSGHQFPNYSSELNVNALLLGDSALYLCASSWLAGEQFFGPGTRLTVL.